This entry is about one T cell receptor beta chain. What it binds is not known. The data were obtained in a study of identical twins. A single record per CDR3 protein comes from TCRdb applying MiXCR to the 5' RACE reads. Counted here are some 590,000 distinct CDR3 sequences, 9.6% occurring once; the ten biggest clones make up 2.5% to 3.5%. Overall study results and limits: Conclusions leaned on cross-sectional statistical analysis and did not track the same donors over time. Cord blood's abundant beta clonotypes had fewer insertions, unlike memory repertoires.

Germline V gene sequence: CDR1 MNHEY, CDR2 SMNVEV (reference sequence). The V end was cut by 4 bases, the J end by 3 bases, with 12 bases between. The CDR3 totals 14 residues. This sample was shared with a second study, whose subject was yellow fever vaccine responses in identical twins.

This rearrangement joins TRBV27 to TRBJ1-2; D remains unclear. The specimen sequenced was PBMCs. The TCR originated in a young woman in good health. The chain's CDR3 is CASSSLGVHYGYTF. CDR3 DNA: TGTGCCAGCAGTTCGCTCGGAGTACACTATGGCTACACCTTC.